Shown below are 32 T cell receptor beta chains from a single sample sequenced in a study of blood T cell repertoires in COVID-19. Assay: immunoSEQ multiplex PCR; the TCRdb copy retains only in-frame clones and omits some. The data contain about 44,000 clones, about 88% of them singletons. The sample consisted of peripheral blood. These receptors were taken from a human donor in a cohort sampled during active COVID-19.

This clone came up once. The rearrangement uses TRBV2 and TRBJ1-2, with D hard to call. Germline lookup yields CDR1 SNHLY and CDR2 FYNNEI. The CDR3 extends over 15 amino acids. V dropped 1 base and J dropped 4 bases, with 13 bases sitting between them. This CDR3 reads CASSEESRTAYGYTF. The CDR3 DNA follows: TGTGCCAGCAGTGAAGAAAGTAGGACTGCCTATGGCTACACCTTC.

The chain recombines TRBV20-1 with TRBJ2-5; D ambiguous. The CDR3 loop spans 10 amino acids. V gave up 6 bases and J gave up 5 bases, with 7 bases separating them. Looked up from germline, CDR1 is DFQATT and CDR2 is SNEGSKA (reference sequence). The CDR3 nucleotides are TGCAGTGCCCCGCGGGAGACCCAGTACTTC. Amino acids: CSAPRETQYF.

The DNA for the CDR3 is TGCGCCAGCAGTGAGCCCCGGAGCGGGTCCGGGACAGGCTCCTACGAGCAGTACGTC. Translating it yields CASSEPRSGSGTGSYEQYV. This chain links TRBV10-2 with TRBJ2-7; 8 bases match TRBD1. Germline V gene lookup returns CDR1 WSHSY and CDR2 SAAADI. Germline trimming cut 2 bases from V and 0 bases from J; bases unmatched to any gene: 15. This CDR3 is built from 19 residues.

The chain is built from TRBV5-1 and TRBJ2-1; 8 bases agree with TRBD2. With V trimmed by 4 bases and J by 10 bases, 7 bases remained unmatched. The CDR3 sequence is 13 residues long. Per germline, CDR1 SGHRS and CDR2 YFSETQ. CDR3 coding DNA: TGCGCCAGCAGCCCCCCGGGGGGGACAGAGCAGTTCTTC. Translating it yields CASSPPGGTEQFF.

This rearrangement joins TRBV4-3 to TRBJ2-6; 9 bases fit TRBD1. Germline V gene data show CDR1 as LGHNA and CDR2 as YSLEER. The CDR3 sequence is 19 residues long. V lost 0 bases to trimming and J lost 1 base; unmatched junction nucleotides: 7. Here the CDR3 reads CASSQDAGTGLSGANVLTF. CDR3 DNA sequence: TGCGCCAGCAGCCAAGATGCCGGGACAGGGCTTTCTGGGGCCAACGTCCTGACTTTC.

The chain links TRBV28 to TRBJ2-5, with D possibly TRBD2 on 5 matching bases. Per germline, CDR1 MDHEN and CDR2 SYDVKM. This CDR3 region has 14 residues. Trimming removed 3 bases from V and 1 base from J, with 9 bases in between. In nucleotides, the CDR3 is TGTGCCAGCAGTTTTTGGAGGACCCAAGAGACCCAGTACTTC. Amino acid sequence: CASSFWRTQETQYF.

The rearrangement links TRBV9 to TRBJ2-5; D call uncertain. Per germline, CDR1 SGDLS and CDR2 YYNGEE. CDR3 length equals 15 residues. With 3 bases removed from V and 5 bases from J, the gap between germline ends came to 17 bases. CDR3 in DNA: TGTGCCAGCAGCGCCCCCCTCGGAGTCGGGGAGACCCAGTACTTC. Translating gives CASSAPLGVGETQYF.

As DNA, the CDR3 is TGTGCCAGCAGTACCCCCGGGAGCTCCTATAATTCACCCCTCCACTTT. Protein product: CASSTPGSSYNSPLHF. V gene TRBV25-1 combines with J gene TRBJ1-6; no clear D. The V end lost 5 bases, the J end lost 0 bases, and 11 bases lay between the germline ends. From germline, CDR1 is MGHDK and CDR2 SYGVNS. The CDR3 is 16 residues long. The whole variable domain, filled in from reference TRBV25-1 and TRBJ1-6, reads EADIYQTPRYLVIGTGKKITLECSQTMGHDKMYWYQQDPGMELHLIHYSYGVNSTEKGDLSSESTVSRIRTEHFPLTLESARPSHTSQYLCASSTPGSSYNSPLHFGNGTRLTVT.

The CDR3 sequence is CASSQDLGRGYGYTF. The CDR3 region has the DNA TGCGCCAGCAGCCAAGATCTAGGGCGAGGGTATGGCTACACCTTC. The rearrangement links TRBV4-3 to TRBJ1-2, with D hard to call. V was shortened by 0 bases and J by 5 bases, with 13 bases between the two germline ends. Per germline, CDR1 LGHNA and CDR2 YSLEER. The CDR3 contains 15 residues.

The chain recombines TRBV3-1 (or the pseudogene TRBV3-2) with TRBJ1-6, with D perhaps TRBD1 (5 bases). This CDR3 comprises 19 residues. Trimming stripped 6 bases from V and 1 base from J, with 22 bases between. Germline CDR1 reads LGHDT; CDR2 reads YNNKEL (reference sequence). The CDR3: CASSRRDFPGGSYNSPLHF. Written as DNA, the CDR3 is TGTGCCAGCAGTCGCCGGGACTTTCCGGGGGGATCCTATAATTCACCCCTCCACTTT.

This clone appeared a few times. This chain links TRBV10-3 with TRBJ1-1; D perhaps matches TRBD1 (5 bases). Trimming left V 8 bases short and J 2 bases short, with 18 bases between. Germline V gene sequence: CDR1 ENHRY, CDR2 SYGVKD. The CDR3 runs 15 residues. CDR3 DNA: TGTGCCATCTCGAGTGGGGGGGTCAGAAACACTGAAGCTTTCTTT. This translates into CAISSGGVRNTEAFF.

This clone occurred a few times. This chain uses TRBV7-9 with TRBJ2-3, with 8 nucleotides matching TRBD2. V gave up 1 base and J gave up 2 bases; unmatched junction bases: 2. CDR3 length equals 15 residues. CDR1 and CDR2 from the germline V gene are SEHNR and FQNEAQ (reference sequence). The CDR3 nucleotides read TGTGCCAGCAGCTTAGTTAGCGGGGCCACAGATACGCAGTATTTT. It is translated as CASSLVSGATDTQYF.

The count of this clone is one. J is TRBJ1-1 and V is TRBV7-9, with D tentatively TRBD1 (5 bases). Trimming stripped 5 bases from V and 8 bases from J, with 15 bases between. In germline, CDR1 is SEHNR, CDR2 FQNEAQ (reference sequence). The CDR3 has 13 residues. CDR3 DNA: TGTGCCAGCAGCCGGATAGGGGTCTTGGAAGCTTTCTTT. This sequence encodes CASSRIGVLEAFF.

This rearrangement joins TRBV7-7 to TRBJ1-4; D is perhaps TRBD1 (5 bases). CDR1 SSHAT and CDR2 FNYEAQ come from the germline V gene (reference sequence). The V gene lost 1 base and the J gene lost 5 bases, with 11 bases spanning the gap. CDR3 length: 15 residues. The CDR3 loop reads CASSLVAGRNEKLFF. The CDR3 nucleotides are TGTGCCAGCAGCTTAGTTGCAGGGCGGAATGAAAAACTGTTTTTT.

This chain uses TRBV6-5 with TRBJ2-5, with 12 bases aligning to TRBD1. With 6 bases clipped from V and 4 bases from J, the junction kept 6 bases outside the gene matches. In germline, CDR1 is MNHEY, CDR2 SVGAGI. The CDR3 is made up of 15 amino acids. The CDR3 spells CASRGDRGRVETQYF. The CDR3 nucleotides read TGTGCCAGCAGAGGGGACAGGGGGCGCGTAGAGACCCAGTACTTC.

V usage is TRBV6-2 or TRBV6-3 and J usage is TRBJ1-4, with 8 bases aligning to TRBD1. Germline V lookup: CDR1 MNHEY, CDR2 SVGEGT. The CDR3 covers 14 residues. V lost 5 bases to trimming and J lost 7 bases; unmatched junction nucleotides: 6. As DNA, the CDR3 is TGTGCCAGCAGTCGCGACAGGGGTGGTGAAAAACTGTTTTTT. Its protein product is CASSRDRGGEKLFF.

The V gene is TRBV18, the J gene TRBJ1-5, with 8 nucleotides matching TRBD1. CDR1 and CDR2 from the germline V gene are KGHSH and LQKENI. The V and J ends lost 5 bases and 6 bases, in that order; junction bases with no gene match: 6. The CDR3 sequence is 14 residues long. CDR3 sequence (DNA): TGTGCCAGCTCATCCACAGGGGGAGGTCAGCCCCAGCATTTT. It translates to CASSSTGGGQPQHF.

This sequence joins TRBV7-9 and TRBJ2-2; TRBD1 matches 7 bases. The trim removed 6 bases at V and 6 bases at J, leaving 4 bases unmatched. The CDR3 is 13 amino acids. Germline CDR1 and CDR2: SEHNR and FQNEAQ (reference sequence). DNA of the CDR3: TGTGCCAGCAGGCCGACAGGGCCCGGGGAGCTGTTTTTT. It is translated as CASRPTGPGELFF.

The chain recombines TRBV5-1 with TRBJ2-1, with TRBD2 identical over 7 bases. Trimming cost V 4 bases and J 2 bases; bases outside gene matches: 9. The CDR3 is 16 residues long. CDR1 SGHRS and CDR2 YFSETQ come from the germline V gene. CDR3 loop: CASSPQAGETYNEQFF. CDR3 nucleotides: TGCGCCAGCAGCCCCCAGGCGGGGGAAACCTACAATGAGCAGTTCTTC.

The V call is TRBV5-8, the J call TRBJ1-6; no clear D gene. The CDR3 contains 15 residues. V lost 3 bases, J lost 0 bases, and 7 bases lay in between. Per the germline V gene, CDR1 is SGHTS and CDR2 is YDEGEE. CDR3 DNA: TGTGCCAGCAGCTCCCCTGTCTCCTATAATTCACCCCTCCACTTT. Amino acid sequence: CASSSPVSYNSPLHF.

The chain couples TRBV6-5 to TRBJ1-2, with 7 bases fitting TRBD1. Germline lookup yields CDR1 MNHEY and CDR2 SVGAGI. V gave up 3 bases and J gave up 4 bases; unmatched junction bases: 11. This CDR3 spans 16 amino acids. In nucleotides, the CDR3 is TGTGCCAGCAGTTATGAAAGGGGGCCTCCGTTCTATGGCTACACCTTC. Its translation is CASSYERGPPFYGYTF.

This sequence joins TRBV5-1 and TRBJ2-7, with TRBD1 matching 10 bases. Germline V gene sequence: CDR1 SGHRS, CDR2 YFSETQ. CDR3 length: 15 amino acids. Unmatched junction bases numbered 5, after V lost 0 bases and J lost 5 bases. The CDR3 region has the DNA TGCGCCAGCAGCTTGGGGGGACAGGGGTTCAACGAGCAGTACTTC. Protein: CASSLGGQGFNEQYF. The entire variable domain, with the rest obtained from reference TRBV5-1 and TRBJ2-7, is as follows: KAGVTQTPRYLIKTRGQQVTLSCSPISGHRSVSWYQQTPGQGLQFLFEYFSETQRNKGNFPGRFSGRQFSNSRSEMNVSTLELGDSALYLCASSLGGQGFNEQYFGPGTRLTVT.

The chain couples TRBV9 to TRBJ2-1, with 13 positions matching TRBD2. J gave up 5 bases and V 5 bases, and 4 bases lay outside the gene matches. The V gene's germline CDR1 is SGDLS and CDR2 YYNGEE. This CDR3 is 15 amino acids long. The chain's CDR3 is CASSRTSGGHNEQFF. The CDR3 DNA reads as TGTGCCAGCAGTAGGACTAGCGGGGGTCACAATGAGCAGTTCTTC. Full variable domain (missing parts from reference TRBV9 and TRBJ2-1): DSGVTQTPKHLITATGQRVTLRCSPRSGDLSVYWYQQSLDQGLQFLIQYYNGEERAKGNILERFSAQQFPDLHSELNLSSLELGDSALYFCASSRTSGGHNEQFFGPGTRLTVL.

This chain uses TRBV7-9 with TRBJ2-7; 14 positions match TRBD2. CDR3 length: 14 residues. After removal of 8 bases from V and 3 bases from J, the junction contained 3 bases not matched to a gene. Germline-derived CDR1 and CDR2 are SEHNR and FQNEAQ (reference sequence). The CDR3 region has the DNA TGTGCCAGCGGAGGGACTAGCGGGGGCTACGAGCAGTACTTC. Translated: CASGGTSGGYEQYF. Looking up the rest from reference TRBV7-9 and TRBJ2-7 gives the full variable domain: DTGVSQNPRHKITKRGQNVTFRCDPISEHNRLYWYRQTLGQGPEFLTYFQNEAQLEKSRLLSDRFSAERPKGSFSTLEIQRTEQGDSAMYLCASGGTSGGYEQYFGPGTRLTVT.

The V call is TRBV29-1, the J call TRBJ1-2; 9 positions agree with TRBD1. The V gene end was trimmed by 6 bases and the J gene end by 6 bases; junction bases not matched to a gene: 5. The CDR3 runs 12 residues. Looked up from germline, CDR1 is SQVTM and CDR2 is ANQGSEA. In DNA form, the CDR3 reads TGCAGCGTCCCACAGGGGGCGGATGGCTACACCTTC. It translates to CSVPQGADGYTF.

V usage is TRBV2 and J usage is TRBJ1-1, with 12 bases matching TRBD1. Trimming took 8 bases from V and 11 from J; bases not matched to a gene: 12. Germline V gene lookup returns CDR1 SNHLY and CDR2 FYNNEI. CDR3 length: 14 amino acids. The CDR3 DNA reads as TGTGCCAGCGGGGGACAGGGACAGGGGGCGCGTGCTTTCTTT. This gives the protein CASGGQGQGARAFF.

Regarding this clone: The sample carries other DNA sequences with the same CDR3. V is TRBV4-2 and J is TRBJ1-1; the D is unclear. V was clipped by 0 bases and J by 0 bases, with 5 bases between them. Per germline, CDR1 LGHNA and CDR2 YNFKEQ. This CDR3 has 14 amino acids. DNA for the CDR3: TGTGCCAGCAGCCAAGATAACTTGAACACTGAAGCTTTCTTT. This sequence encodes CASSQDNLNTEAFF.

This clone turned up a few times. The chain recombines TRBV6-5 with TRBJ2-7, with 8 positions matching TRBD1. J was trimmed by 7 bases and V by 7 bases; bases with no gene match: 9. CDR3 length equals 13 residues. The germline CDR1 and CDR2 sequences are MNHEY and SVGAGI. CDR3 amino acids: CASNPTGEGEQYV. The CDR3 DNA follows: TGTGCCAGCAACCCGACAGGGGAAGGGGAGCAGTACGTC.

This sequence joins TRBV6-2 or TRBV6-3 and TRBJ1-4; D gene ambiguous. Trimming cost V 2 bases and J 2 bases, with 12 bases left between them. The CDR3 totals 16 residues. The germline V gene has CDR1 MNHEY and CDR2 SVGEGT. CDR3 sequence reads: CASSYGRRGTNEKLFF. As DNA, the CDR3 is TGTGCCAGCAGTTACGGGAGGAGAGGTACTAATGAAAAACTGTTTTTT.

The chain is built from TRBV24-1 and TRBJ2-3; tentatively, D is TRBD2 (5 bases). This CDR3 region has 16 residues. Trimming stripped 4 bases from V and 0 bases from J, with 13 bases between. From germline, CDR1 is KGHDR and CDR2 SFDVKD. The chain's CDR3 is CATSDPSGSSTDTQYF. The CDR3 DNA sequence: TGTGCCACCAGTGACCCCAGCGGATCTAGCACAGATACGCAGTATTTT.

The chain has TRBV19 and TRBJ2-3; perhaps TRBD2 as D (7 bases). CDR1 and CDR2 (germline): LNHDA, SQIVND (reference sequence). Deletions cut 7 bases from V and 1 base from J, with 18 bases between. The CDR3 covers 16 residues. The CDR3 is CASKRGATKGTDTQYF. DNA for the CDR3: TGTGCCAGTAAACGGGGGGCGACAAAGGGCACAGATACGCAGTATTTT.

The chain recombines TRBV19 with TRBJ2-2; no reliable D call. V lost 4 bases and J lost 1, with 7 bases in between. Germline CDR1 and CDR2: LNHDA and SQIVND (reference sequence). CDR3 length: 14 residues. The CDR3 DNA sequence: TGTGCCAGTAGTACTCAGGTGAACACCGGGGAGCTGTTTTTT. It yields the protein CASSTQVNTGELFF.